This T cell receptor (beta chain) was sequenced for a study of monozygotic twins with inflammatory bowel disease. Germline V CDR1 and CDR2: DFQATT, SNEGSKA (reference sequence). This CDR3 is 13 amino acids long. TCRdb reprocessed the 5' RACE reads, with one entry per CDR3 protein and no DNA. This listing includes approximately 150,000 distinct CDR3 sequences. This receptor was taken from a human donor with ulcerative colitis or Crohn's disease, or a healthy co-twin of an affected twin (not recorded which). The chain combines TRBV20-1 with TRBJ1-2; TCRdb selects TRBD1, and the lack of DNA leaves this call unchecked. Sequenced: blood. The CDR3 loop reads CSARGLQGYGYTF.